This entry describes one T cell receptor beta chain. Its target is not known. TCRdb's table, derived via immunoSEQ multiplex PCR, lists solely in-frame clones and lacks some. The sample has around 110,000 clones; 90% to 95% are singletons. The entry originates in a study of T cell responses to AZD1222 COVID-19 vaccine. Regarding the study as a whole: When two AZD1222 doses had been given, Spike-specific TCR breadth and depth rose.

The CDR3 is made up of 16 amino acids. Trimming took 2 bases from V and 8 from J, leaving 18 bases between them. The germline V gene encodes CDR1 MGHRA and CDR2 YSYEKL. The receptor was isolated from an adult in good health. The source material was peripheral blood, sampled on day 0 of AZD1222 vaccination. The chain links TRBV4-1 to TRBJ2-2; D gene unclear. The CDR3 bases are TGCGCCAGCAGCCAAAGCTCACTACGAATAGAAGGGGAGCTGTTTTTT. Translation: CASSQSSLRIEGELFF.